Listed below are T cell receptor beta chains from one sample, sequenced in a study of sequential checkpoint blockade in melanoma. The method was immunoSEQ multiplex PCR; TCRdb's version includes in-frame clones alone and lacks a portion of them. The sample contains under 20,000 clones, under 60% of which appear only once. Sequencing was performed on CD8+ T cells sorted from blood (inferred from file names), taken from a patient given nivolumab and ipilimumab in sequence. The receptors stem from a human donor with melanoma. The CDR3 runs from the conserved cysteine through the conserved F or W. D genes are given only for firm matches. Not every row has a clone size; where given, it reads once, few, many or a size class.

D	V	size	length	J	CDR3	DNA
TRBD1	TRBV9	medium-sized	17	TRBJ1-4	CASSAGTVQSTNEKLFF	TGTGCCAGCAGCGCAGGGACAGTTCAATCAACTAATGAAAAACTGTTTTTT
TRBD1	TRBV30	few	12	TRBJ2-7	CASGTGPYEQYF	TGTGCCTCCGGGACAGGTCCCTACGAGCAGTACTTC
TRBD1	TRBV11-2	-	15	TRBJ1-3	CASSLGQGAGNTIYF	TGTGCCAGCAGCTTAGGACAGGGGGCTGGAAACACCATATATTTT
TRBD1	TRBV29-1	-	14	TRBJ2-7	CSVGGQGVAYEQYF	TGCAGCGTGGGGGGACAGGGGGTGGCCTACGAGCAGTACTTC
-	TRBV28	few	14	TRBJ1-4	CASRSGFNNEKLFF	TGTGCCAGCAGGTCGGGATTCAACAATGAAAAACTGTTTTTT
-	TRBV7-3	-	13	TRBJ1-1	CASSWTVNTEAFF	TGTGCCAGCAGCTGGACAGTGAACACTGAAGCTTTCTTT
-	TRBV27	-	14	TRBJ2-7	CASSLNGRAYEQYF	TGTGCCAGCAGTTTAAACGGCAGGGCATACGAGCAGTACTTC
-	TRBV6-1	-	11	TRBJ1-1	CASSVYAEAFF	TGTGCCAGCAGTGTCTACGCAGAAGCTTTCTTT
-	TRBV5-5	-	18	TRBJ1-1	CASSLSLPGVIGNTEAFF	TGTGCCAGCAGCTTGAGCCTTCCGGGGGTGATTGGGAACACTGAAGCTTTCTTT
-	TRBV27	few	14	TRBJ1-2	CASSFTRGGDGYTF	TGTGCCAGCAGTTTTACCAGGGGTGGGGATGGCTACACCTTC
TRBD1	TRBV2	many	14	TRBJ2-7	CASSEGDRVYEQYF	TGTGCCAGCAGTGAAGGAGACAGGGTCTACGAGCAGTACTTC
-	TRBV5-1	-	14	TRBJ2-3	CASSLRGGTDTQYF	TGCGCCAGCAGCTTGCGGGGAGGCACAGATACGCAGTATTTT
-	TRBV30	-	12	TRBJ2-5	CALELRGAAQYF	TGTGCCTTGGAACTCCGTGGGGCGGCCCAGTACTTC
-	TRBV5-6	few	16	TRBJ2-7	CASSLASARRPAEQYF	TGTGCCAGCAGCTTGGCCAGTGCCCGGCGGCCTGCCGAGCAGTACTTC
-	TRBV9	-	15	TRBJ2-1	CASSDTGNSYNEQFF	TGTGCCAGCAGCGATACAGGGAACTCCTACAATGAGCAGTTCTTC
-	TRBV7-9	-	15	TRBJ2-7	CASSPLGGGLREQYF	TGTGCCAGCAGCCCTCTGGGCGGGGGCTTGAGGGAGCAGTACTTC
TRBD1	TRBV19	few	15	TRBJ1-5	CASIRDSARNQPQHF	TGTGCCAGTATTAGGGACAGCGCGCGGAATCAGCCCCAGCATTTT
TRBD2	TRBV4-1	few	15	TRBJ2-3	CASSQDGGSTDTQYF	TGCGCCAGCAGCCAAGACGGGGGGAGCACAGATACGCAGTATTTT
TRBD2	TRBV11-2	-	16	TRBJ2-3	CASSFSGQTVRDTQYF	TGTGCCAGCAGCTTTAGCGGGCAGACCGTTAGAGATACGCAGTATTTT
-	TRBV13	-	13	TRBJ2-7	CASSIGIGYEQYF	TGTGCCAGCAGCATCGGGATAGGCTACGAGCAGTACTTC
-	TRBV4-1	-	15	TRBJ1-4	CASSPRPGNSEKLFF	TGCGCCAGCAGCCCGCGTCCAGGAAATAGTGAAAAACTGTTTTTT
-	TRBV29-1	-	14	TRBJ2-7	CSVEGRQESYEQYF	TGCAGCGTTGAAGGGAGGCAGGAATCCTACGAGCAGTACTTC
-	TRBV5-1	-	15	TRBJ2-1	CASSYGGDSYNEQFF	TGCGCCAGCAGCTACGGGGGTGACTCCTACAATGAGCAGTTCTTC
-	TRBV9	few	14	TRBJ2-2	CASSARVYTGELFF	TGTGCCAGCAGCGCCAGGGTGTACACCGGGGAGCTGTTTTTT
-	TRBV7-9	-	13	TRBJ2-1	CASSLEVGDEQFF	TGTGCCAGCAGCTTAGAAGTCGGGGATGAGCAGTTCTTC
TRBD2	TRBV4-3	few	15	TRBJ2-1	CASSQDLGGYNEQFF	TGCGCCAGCAGCCAGGATCTCGGGGGGTACAATGAGCAGTTCTTC
TRBD2	TRBV20-1	few	11	TRBJ2-1	CSSGRGNEQFF	TGCAGTAGCGGGAGAGGCAATGAGCAGTTCTTC